These 5 T cell receptor beta chains came from one sample sequenced in a study of blood T cells in healthy people across ages. Next came a second PCR, run for about 6 to 12 cycles, which used a sample-barcoded 5' primer along with a J-beta primer mix. In TCRdb, the 5' RACE reads were re-called with MiXCR into one record per CDR3 protein. The sample has about 800,000 distinct CDR3 sequences, roughly 46% seen once. The material sequenced was blood. Source of these receptors: a man at least 80 years old in good health.

The chain is built from TRBV4-1 and TRBJ2-2, with D hard to call. The CDR3 covers 14 residues. CDR1 is MGHRA and CDR2 is YSYEKL in the germline V gene. V was trimmed by 1 base and J by 6 bases, leaving 9 bases between them. CDR3: CASSQGSFAGELFF. The CDR3 bases are TGCGCCAGCAGCCAAGGGTCTTTCGCCGGGGAGCTGTTTTTT.

The rearrangement joins TRBV5-4 to TRBJ2-3; the match to TRBD2 covers 11 bases. The CDR3 extends over 18 amino acids. Per germline, CDR1 SGHNT and CDR2 YYREEE (reference sequence). Trimming at V came to 4 bases and at J to 3 bases, leaving 13 bases not matched to a gene. This CDR3 reads CASSDGTPLAGGTDTQYF. CDR3 DNA sequence: TGTGCCAGCAGCGACGGGACCCCCCTAGCGGGAGGTACAGATACGCAGTATTTT.

Comment on this clonotype: Germline and junction disagree at one end, which may indicate a read error. V gene TRBV7-7 combines with J gene TRBJ2-1; 8 nucleotides line up with TRBD2. This CDR3 spans 15 amino acids. Per germline, CDR1 SSHAT and CDR2 FNYEAQ (reference sequence). The CDR3 DNA follows: TGTGCTAGCAGCCTCGCAGCGGGGGTGTACGATGAGCAGTTCTTC. It translates to CASSLAAGVYDEQFF.

A note on this clonotype: A much bigger clone sits one base away, suggesting this may be a read error. This rearrangement joins TRBV7-2 to TRBJ2-1; no firm D call. Looked up from germline, CDR1 is SGHTA and CDR2 is FQGNSA. The V end lost 1 base, the J end lost 0 bases, and 10 bases lay between the germline ends. This CDR3 has 16 amino acids. The CDR3 DNA is TGTGCCAGCAGCTTAGGTGGTATGAGCTCCTACAATGAGCAGTTCTTC. Translated, it gives CASSLGGMSSYNEQFF.

V and J are TRBV6-2 or TRBV6-3 and TRBJ2-1; D may be TRBD1 (6 bases). The ends were cut back, 6 bases at V and 7 bases at J, with 16 bases in the middle. CDR1 is MNHEY, CDR2 SVGEGT, per germline. The CDR3 totals 14 residues. The CDR3 coding sequence is TGTGCCAGCAGGTGGCAGGGGCCTATGAATGAGCAGTTCTTC. This encodes CASRWQGPMNEQFF.